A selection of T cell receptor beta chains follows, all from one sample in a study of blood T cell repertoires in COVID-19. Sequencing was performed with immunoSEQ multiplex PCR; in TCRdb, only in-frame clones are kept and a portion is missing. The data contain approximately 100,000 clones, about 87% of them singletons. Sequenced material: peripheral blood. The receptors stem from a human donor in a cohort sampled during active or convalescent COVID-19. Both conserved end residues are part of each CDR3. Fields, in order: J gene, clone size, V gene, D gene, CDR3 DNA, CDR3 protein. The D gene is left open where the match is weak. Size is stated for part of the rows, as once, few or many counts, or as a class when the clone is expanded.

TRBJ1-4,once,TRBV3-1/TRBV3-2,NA,TGTGCCAGCAGCGGCAGGGTGAGTGAAAAACTGTTTTTT,CASSGRVSEKLFF
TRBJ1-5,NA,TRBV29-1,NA,TGCAGCACAGCGGACAGCGGCAATCAGCCCCAGCATTTT,CSTADSGNQPQHF
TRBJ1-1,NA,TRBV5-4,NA,TGTGCCAGCAGCTTAAAACCAGGCACCCACACTGAAGCTTTCTTT,CASSLKPGTHTEAFF
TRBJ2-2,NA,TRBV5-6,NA,TGTGCCAGCAGCCGGGGGTGGGGAAACACCGGGGAGCTGTTTTTT,CASSRGWGNTGELFF
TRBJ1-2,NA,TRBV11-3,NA,TGTGCCAGCAGCACCCGGACCGGGATGGGGATTGGCTACACCTTC,CASSTRTGMGIGYTF
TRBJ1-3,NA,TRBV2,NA,TGTGCCAGCAGTGAACGGGGAACATATTTT,CASSERGTYF
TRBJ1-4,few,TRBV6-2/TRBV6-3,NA,TGTGCCAGCAGCGCCGCGGAAAAACTGTTTTTT,CASSAAEKLFF
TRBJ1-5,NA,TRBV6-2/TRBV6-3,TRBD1,TGTGCCAGCAGTTACAATTCTGGGACAGGGAGTCGAGGTAGCAATCAGCCCCAGCATTTT,CASSYNSGTGSRGSNQPQHF
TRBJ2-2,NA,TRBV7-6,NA,TGTGCCAGCAGCTTAGCCTCCGGGGAGCTGTTTTTT,CASSLASGELFF
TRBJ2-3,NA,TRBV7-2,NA,TGTGCCAGCAGCTTAGAAGCGAGAGCCACAGATACGCAGTATTTT,CASSLEARATDTQYF
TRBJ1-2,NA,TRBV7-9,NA,TGTGCCAGCAGCCGACCGTACCCAACCGCGGGGGGCTACACCTTC,CASSRPYPTAGGYTF
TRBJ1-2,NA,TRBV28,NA,TGTGCCGGACAGACAGCTAACTATGGCTACACCTTC,CAGQTANYGYTF
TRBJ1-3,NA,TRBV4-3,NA,TGCGCCAGCAGCCAGAGACTGGGCAGGGTATACCTCTCTGGAAACACCATATATTTT,CASSQRLGRVYLSGNTIYF
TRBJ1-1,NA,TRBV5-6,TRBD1,TGTGCCAGCAGCATGACAGGGGGCGCGCCCTACGGGACTGAAGCTTTCTTT,CASSMTGGAPYGTEAFF
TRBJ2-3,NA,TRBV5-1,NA,TGCGCCAGCAGCTTGGCTGGGACTCATCGGGTAGATACGCAGTATTTT,CASSLAGTHRVDTQYF
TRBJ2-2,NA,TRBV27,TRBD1,TGTGCCAGCAGTCTTTATTCCCAGGGGGCGGGTACCGGGGAGCTGTTTTTT,CASSLYSQGAGTGELFF
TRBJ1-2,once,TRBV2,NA,TGTGCCAGCAGACGCCAGTTAGACGACTATGGCTCTCACTTC,CASRRQLDDYGSHF
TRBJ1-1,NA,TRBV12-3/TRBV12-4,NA,TGTGCCAGTCAAAGACAGACGAACACTGAAGCTTTCTTT,CASQRQTNTEAFF
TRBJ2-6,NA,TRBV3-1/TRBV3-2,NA,TGTGCCAGCAGCCAGACAGGTGGGGCCAACGTCCTGACTTTC,CASSQTGGANVLTF
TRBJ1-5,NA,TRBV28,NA,TGTGCCAGCAGACCTCCTGGGAGAAGCAATCAGCCCCAGCATTTT,CASRPPGRSNQPQHF
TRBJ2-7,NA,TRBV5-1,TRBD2,TGCGCCAGCAGCGTAACCGGGACTAGCGGGGGGTCTCGCTCCTACGAGCAGTACTTC,CASSVTGTSGGSRSYEQYF
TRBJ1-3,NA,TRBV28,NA,TGTGCCAGCAGTTTATCCCCCGGAGCTTTCGGAAACACCATATATTTT,CASSLSPGAFGNTIYF